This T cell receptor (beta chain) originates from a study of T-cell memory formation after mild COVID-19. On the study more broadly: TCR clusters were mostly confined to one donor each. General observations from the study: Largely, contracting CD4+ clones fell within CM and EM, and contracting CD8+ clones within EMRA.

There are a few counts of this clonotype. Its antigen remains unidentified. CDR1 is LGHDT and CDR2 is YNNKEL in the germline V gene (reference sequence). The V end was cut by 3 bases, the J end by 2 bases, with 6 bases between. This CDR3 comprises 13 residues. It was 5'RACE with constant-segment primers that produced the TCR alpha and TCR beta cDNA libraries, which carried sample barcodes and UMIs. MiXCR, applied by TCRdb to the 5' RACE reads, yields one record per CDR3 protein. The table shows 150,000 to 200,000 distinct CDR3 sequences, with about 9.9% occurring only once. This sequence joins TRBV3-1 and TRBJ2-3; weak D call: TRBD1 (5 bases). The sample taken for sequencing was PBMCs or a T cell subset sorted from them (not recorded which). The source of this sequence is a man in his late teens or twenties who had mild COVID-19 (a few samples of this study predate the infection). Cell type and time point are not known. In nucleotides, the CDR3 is TGTGCCAGCAGCCACAGGGACACAGATACGCAGTATTTT. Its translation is CASSHRDTDTQYF.